This TCR beta chain was documented in a study of CD8 T cells in ankylosing spondylitis. CDR1 is LNHDA and CDR2 is SQIVND in the germline V gene (reference sequence). This CDR3 spans 12 amino acids. The germline V and J ends were trimmed by 4 bases and 9 bases, with 10 bases remaining between them. Quantitative 5'-RACE with molecular barcodes produced the TCR beta libraries. TCRdb reprocessed the 5' RACE reads via MiXCR and lists one record per CDR3 protein. The sample has approximately 240,000 distinct CDR3 sequences; around 25% are singletons. This clonotype turned up a few times. The receptor comes from a male donor with ankylosing spondylitis or in good health (not recorded which). This chain uses TRBV19 with TRBJ2-1, with D perhaps matching TRBD2 (6 bases). The source material was blood, either unsorted or a sorted T cell fraction (not recorded which). The CDR3 loop is CASSTSAVEQFF. The CDR3 coding sequence is TGTGCCAGTAGTACTAGCGCGGTTGAGCAGTTCTTC.